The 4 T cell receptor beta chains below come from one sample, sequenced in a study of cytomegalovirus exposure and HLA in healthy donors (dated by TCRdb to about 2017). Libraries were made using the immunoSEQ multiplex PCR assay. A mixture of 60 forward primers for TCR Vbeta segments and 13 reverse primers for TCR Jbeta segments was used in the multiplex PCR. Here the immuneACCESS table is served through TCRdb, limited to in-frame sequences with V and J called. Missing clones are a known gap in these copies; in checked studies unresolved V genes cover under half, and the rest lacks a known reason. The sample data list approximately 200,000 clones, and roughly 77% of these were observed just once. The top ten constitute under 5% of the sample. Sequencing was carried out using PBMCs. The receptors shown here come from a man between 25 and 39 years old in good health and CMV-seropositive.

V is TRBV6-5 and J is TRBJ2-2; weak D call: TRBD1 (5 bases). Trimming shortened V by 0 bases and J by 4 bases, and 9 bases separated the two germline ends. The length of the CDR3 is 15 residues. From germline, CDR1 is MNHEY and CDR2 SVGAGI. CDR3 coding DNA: TGTGCCAGCAGTTACTCGACTGGGGCCACCGGGGAGCTGTTTTTT. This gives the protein CASSYSTGATGELFF.

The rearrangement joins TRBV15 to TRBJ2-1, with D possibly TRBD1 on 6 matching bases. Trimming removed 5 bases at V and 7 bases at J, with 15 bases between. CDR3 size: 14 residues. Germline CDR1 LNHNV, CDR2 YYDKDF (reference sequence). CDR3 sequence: CATSPLGASNEQFF. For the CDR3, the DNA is TGTGCCACCAGCCCCTTGGGGGCTTCAAATGAGCAGTTCTTC.

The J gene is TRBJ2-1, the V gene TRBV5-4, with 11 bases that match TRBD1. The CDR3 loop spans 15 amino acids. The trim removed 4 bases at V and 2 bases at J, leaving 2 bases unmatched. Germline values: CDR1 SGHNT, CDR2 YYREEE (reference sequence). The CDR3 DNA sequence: TGTGCCAGCAGCCGGGGACAGGGGGCCTACAATGAGCAGTTCTTC. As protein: CASSRGQGAYNEQFF.

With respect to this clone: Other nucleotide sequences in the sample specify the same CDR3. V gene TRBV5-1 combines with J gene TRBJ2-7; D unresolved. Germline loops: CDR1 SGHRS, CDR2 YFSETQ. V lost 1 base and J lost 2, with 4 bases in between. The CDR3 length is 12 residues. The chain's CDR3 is CASSLPAYEQYF. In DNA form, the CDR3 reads TGCGCCAGCAGCTTGCCTGCCTACGAGCAGTACTTC. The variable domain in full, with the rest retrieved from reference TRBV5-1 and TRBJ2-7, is KAGVTQTPRYLIKTRGQQVTLSCSPISGHRSVSWYQQTPGQGLQFLFEYFSETQRNKGNFPGRFSGRQFSNSRSEMNVSTLELGDSALYLCASSLPAYEQYFGPGTRLTVT.